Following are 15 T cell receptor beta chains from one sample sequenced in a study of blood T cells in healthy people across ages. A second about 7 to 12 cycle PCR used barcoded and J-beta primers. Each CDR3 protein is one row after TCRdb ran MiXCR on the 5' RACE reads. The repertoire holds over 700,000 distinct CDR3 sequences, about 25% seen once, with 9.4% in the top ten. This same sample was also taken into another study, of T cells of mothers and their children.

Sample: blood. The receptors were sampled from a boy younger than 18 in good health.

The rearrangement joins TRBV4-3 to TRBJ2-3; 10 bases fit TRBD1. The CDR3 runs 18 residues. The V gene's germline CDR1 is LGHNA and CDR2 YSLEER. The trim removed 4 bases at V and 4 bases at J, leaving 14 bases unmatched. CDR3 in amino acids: CASSLKTGGMKGADTQYF. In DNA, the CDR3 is TGCGCCAGCAGCCTAAAGACAGGGGGCATGAAGGGGGCAGATACGCAGTATTTT.

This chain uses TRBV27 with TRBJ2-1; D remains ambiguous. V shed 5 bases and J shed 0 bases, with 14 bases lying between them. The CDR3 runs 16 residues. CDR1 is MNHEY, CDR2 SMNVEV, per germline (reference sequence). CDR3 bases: TGTGCCAGCAGTCCATGGACGGCCAGCTCCTACAATGAGCAGTTCTTC. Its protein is CASSPWTASSYNEQFF.

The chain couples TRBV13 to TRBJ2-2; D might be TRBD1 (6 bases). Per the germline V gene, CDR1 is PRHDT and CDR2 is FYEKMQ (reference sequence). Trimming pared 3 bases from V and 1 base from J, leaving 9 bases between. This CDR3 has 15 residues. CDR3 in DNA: TGTGCCAGCAGCTTCGCAGGGGAGAACACCGGGGAGCTGTTTTTT. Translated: CASSFAGENTGELFF.

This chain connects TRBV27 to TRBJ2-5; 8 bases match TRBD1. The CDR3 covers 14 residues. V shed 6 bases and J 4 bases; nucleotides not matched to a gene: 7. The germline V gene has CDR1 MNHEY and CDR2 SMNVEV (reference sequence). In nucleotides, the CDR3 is TGTGCCAGCAGCCAGACAGGGGTAATAGAGACCCAGTACTTC. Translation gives CASSQTGVIETQYF.

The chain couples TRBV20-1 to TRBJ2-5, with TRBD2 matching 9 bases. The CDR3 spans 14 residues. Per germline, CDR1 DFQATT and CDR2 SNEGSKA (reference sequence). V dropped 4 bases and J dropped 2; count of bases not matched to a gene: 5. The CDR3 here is CSATLAGTQETQYF. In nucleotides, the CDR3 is TGCAGTGCTACTCTAGCGGGGACGCAAGAGACCCAGTACTTC.

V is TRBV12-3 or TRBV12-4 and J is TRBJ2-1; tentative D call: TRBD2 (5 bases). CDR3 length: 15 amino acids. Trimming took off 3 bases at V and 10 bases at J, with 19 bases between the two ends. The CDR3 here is CASSFSGSLTGEQFF. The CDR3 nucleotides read TGTGCCAGCAGTTTCTCGGGGAGCCTTACGGGGGAGCAGTTCTTC.

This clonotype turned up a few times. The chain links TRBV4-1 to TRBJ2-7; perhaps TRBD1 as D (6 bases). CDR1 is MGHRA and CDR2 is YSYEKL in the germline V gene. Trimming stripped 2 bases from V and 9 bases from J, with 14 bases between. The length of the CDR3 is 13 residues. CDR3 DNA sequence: TGCGCCAGCAGCCAAACCAACAGGGTAGGGCAGTACTTC. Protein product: CASSQTNRVGQYF.

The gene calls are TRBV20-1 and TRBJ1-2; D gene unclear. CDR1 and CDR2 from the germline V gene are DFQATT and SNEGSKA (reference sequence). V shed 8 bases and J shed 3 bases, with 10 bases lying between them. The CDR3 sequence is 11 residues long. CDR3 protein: CSWKGDYGYTF. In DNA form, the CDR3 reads TGCAGTTGGAAGGGTGACTATGGCTACACCTTC.

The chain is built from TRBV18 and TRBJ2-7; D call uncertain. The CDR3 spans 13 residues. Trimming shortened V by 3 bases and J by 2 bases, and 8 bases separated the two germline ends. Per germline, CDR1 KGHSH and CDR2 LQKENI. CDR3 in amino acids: CASSPALTYEQYF. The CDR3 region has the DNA TGTGCCAGCTCACCGGCCCTCACCTACGAGCAGTACTTC. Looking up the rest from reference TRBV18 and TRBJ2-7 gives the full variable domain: NAGVMQNPRHLVRRRGQEARLRCSPMKGHSHVYWYRQLPEEGLKFMVYLQKENIIDESGMPKERFSAEFPKEGPSILRIQQVVRGDSAAYFCASSPALTYEQYFGPGTRLTVT.

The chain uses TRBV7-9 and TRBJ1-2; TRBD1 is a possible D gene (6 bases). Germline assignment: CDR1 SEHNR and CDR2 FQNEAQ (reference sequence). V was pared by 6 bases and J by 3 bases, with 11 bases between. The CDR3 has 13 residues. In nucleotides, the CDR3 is TGTGCCAGCAGTCGAGGGGGGGACTATGGCTACACCTTC. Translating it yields CASSRGGDYGYTF.

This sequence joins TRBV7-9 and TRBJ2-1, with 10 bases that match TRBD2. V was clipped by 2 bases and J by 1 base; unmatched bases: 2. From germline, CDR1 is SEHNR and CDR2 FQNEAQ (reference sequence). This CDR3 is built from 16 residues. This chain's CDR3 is CASSLLAGDSYNEQFF. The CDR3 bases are TGTGCCAGCAGCTTACTAGCGGGGGATTCCTACAATGAGCAGTTCTTC. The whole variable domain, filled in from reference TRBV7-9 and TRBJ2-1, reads DTGVSQNPRHKITKRGQNVTFRCDPISEHNRLYWYRQTLGQGPEFLTYFQNEAQLEKSRLLSDRFSAERPKGSFSTLEIQRTEQGDSAMYLCASSLLAGDSYNEQFFGPGTRLTVL.

Written as DNA, the CDR3 is TGTGCCAGCAGCCTTCTGGACAATCCCTACAATGAGCAGTTCTTC. Translating it yields CASSLLDNPYNEQFF. The chain combines TRBV3-1 with TRBJ2-1; D possibly corresponds to TRBD1 (5 bases). The ends were cut back, 4 bases at V and 2 bases at J, with 12 bases in the middle. The CDR3 loop spans 15 amino acids. Germline-derived CDR1 and CDR2 are LGHDT and YNNKEL (reference sequence).

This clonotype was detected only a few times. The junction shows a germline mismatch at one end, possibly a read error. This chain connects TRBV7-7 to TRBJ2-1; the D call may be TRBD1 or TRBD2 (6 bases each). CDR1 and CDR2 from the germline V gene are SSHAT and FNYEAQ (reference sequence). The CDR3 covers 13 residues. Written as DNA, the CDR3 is TGTGCTAGCAGTCGAGGGGGAGGAAATGAGCAGTTCTTC. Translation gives CASSRGGGNEQFF. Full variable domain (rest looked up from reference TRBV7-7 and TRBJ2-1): GAGVSQSPRYKVTKRGQDVTLRCDPISSHATLYWYQQALGQGPEFLTYFNYEAQPDKSGLPSDRFSAERPEGSISTLTIQRTEQRDSAMYRCASSRGGGNEQFFGPGTRLTVL.

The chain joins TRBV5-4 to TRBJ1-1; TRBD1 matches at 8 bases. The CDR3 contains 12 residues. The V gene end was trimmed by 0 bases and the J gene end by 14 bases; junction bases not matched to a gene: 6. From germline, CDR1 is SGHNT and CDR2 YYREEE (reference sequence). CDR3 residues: CASSLGTGRLFF. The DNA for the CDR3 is TGTGCCAGCAGCTTGGGGACAGGGCGCCTCTTCTTT.

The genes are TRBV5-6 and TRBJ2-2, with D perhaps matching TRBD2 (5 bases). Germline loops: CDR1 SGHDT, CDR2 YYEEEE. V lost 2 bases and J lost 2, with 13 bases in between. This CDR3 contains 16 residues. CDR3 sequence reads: CASSFGILGNTGELFF. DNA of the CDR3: TGTGCCAGCAGCTTCGGCATACTAGGAAACACCGGGGAGCTGTTTTTT.